These 7 T cell receptor beta chains originate from one sample sequenced in a study of cytomegalovirus exposure and HLA in healthy donors. PCR primers comprised 60 Vbeta and 13 Jbeta primers. Measured with immunoSEQ multiplex PCR; TCRdb has only the in-frame clones, and not every one. Counted here are 160,000 or so clones, 70% to 85% occurring once; the ten biggest clones make up roughly 2%. The sample was PBMCs. The receptors originated from a man aged 50 or older in good health and CMV-seropositive.

The chain uses TRBV19 and TRBJ1-6; TRBD1 matches 7 bases. CDR3 length: 16 amino acids. Trimming at V came to 6 bases and at J to 0 bases, leaving 5 bases not matched to a gene. Germline CDR1 and CDR2: LNHDA and SQIVND (reference sequence). The DNA for the CDR3 is TGTGCCAGTAGCCCGACAGGGAGCTCCTATAATTCACCCCTCCACTTT. It translates to CASSPTGSSYNSPLHF.

The V gene is TRBV7-6, the J gene TRBJ2-3, with 7 positions matching TRBD1. V lost 4 bases, J lost 0 bases, and 7 bases stayed unmatched. Germline V lookup: CDR1 SGHVS, CDR2 FNYEAQ. The CDR3 is made up of 16 amino acids. The CDR3 sequence is CASSYYRGPSTDTQYF. The CDR3 nucleotides read TGTGCCAGCAGCTATTACAGGGGCCCTAGCACAGATACGCAGTATTTT. The variable domain in full, completed from reference TRBV7-6 and TRBJ2-3, reads GAGVSQSPRYKVTKRGQDVALRCDPISGHVSLYWYRQALGQGPEFLTYFNYEAQQDKSGLPNDRFSAERPEGSISTLTIQRTEQRDSAMYRCASSYYRGPSTDTQYFGPGTRLTVL.

The CDR3: CASSFNSGNTIYF. For the CDR3, the DNA is TGTGCCAGCAGCTTTAACTCTGGAAACACCATATATTTT. V usage is TRBV11-2 and J usage is TRBJ1-3, with D unresolved. CDR3 length: 13 residues. Trimming took off 3 bases at V and 0 bases at J, with 3 bases between the two ends. Per the germline V gene, CDR1 is SGHAT and CDR2 is FQNNGV.

The chain uses TRBV6-1 and TRBJ2-5; perhaps TRBD2 as D (6 bases). The DNA end favors TRBJ2-7, so the J call may be wrong. Germline CDR1 is MNHNS and CDR2 is SASEGT. The CDR3 extends over 13 amino acids. Here the CDR3 reads CASRVPGVYEQYF. The CDR3 bases are TGTGCCAGCAGGGTCCCGGGGGTTTACGAGCAGTACTTC.

J is TRBJ1-1 and V is TRBV4-1, with a weak D call TRBD1 (6 bases). With 0 bases removed from V and 7 bases from J, the gap between germline ends came to 9 bases. Germline V CDR1 and CDR2: MGHRA, YSYEKL. The CDR3 is 13 residues long. The CDR3 sequence: CASSQDGQLEAFF. CDR3 sequence (DNA): TGCGCCAGCAGCCAAGACGGACAGCTTGAAGCTTTCTTT.

The rearrangement links TRBV27 to TRBJ2-5; possible D gene TRBD2, 6 bases. CDR1 is MNHEY, CDR2 SMNVEV, per germline (reference sequence). With 0 bases removed from V and 5 bases from J, the gap between germline ends came to 16 bases. The CDR3 is 16 amino acids. CDR3 DNA: TGTGCCAGCAGTTTATCGCCCATGGGGGGACGGGAGACCCAGTACTTC. Residues: CASSLSPMGGRETQYF.

This clone was recorded a few times. The gene calls are TRBV10-3 and TRBJ1-2; maybe TRBD1 (5 bases). With 7 bases removed from V and 7 bases from J, the gap between germline ends came to 13 bases. The CDR3 is 12 residues long. Germline lookup yields CDR1 ENHRY and CDR2 SYGVKD. The CDR3 DNA follows: TGTGCCATCAAGAGGACAAAGACTGGCTACACCTTC. It codes for CAIKRTKTGYTF.